These 21 T cell receptor beta chains originate from one sample sequenced in a study of T cell repertoires in cytomegalovirus infection (dated by TCRdb to between 2018 and 2020). What these receptors recognize is not known. TCRdb shows the sequencer as Illumina HiSeq 1500. The public reads were run again by TCRdb, first through fastp at Q25 and then through MiXCR, and only productive beta chains were kept. Under each unique CDR3 protein, matching rows form one entry showing the most common genes and DNA. The sample table holds hundreds of thousands of distinct CDR3 sequences, of which roughly 30% were seen once. The ten largest clones add up to roughly 18% of the sample. The treatment or condition tag for this specimen amounts to: in vitro stimulation with specific CMV peptide epitopes to enrich CMV-specific T cells. Sequenced material: cultured PBMCs, taken from culture after CMV antigen stimulation. The receptors originated from a human donor in good health (CMV status not recorded). Some clones in this sample may be carry-over from other donors' samples.

The chain combines TRBV30 with TRBJ2-7; tentatively, D is TRBD1 (5 bases). The CDR3 is made up of 11 amino acids. V was cut by 4 bases and J by 2 bases, with 6 bases left in between. From germline, CDR1 is GTSNPN and CDR2 SVGIG (reference sequence). The CDR3 spells CAWKGAYEQYF. CDR3 DNA: TGTGCCTGGAAAGGGGCCTACGAGCAGTACTTC.

The V call is TRBV20-1, the J call TRBJ2-5, with 12 bases that match TRBD2. Trimming took 4 bases from V and 1 from J; bases not matched to a gene: 4. Per the germline V gene, CDR1 is DFQATT and CDR2 is SNEGSKA (reference sequence). The CDR3 runs to 15 residues. For the CDR3, the DNA is TGCAGTGCTAATCCTAGCGGGGGGGCCCAAGAGACCCAGTACTTC. It is translated as CSANPSGGAQETQYF.

This clonotype has a handful of counts. This chain connects TRBV7-1 to TRBJ2-7, with 7 nucleotides matching TRBD1. TRBV7-1 qualifies as an ORF whose function is uncertain. The CDR3 spans 16 residues. The V and J ends lost 5 bases and 3 bases, in that order; junction bases with no gene match: 13. The CDR3 bases are TGTGCCAGCAGCGAGATTCCCGGGACAGATAACTACGAGCAGTACTTC. As protein: CASSEIPGTDNYEQYF.

The chain combines TRBV7-9 with TRBJ1-6, with TRBD1 matching 8 bases. CDR3 length: 17 residues. In germline, CDR1 is SEHNR, CDR2 FQNEAQ (reference sequence). The V and J ends lost 0 bases and 6 bases, in that order; junction bases with no gene match: 7. The CDR3 is CASSLALGTGRNSPLHF. CDR3 coding DNA: TGTGCCAGCAGCTTAGCGCTTGGGACAGGACGTAATTCACCCCTCCACTTT.

This clonotype was seen repeatedly, ten times or more. V gene TRBV7-2 combines with J gene TRBJ1-5; D is undetermined. V lost 1 base to trimming and J lost 2 bases, with 9 bases between them. The CDR3 consists of 15 residues. The germline V gene encodes CDR1 SGHTA and CDR2 FQGNSA. CDR3 loop: CASSLGLAGNQPQHF. The CDR3 DNA reads as TGTGCCAGCAGCTTAGGTCTTGCGGGCAATCAGCCCCAGCATTTT. Full variable domain (remainder filled in from reference TRBV7-2 and TRBJ1-5): GAGVSQSPSNKVTEKGKDVELRCDPISGHTALYWYRQSLGQGLEFLIYFQGNSAPDKSGLPSDRFSAERTGGSVSTLTIQRTQQEDSAVYLCASSLGLAGNQPQHFGDGTRLSIL.

The genes are TRBV4-1 and TRBJ1-6, with 7 positions matching TRBD1. The CDR3 extends over 15 amino acids. Germline values: CDR1 MGHRA, CDR2 YSYEKL. V was clipped by 7 bases and J by 8 bases; unmatched bases: 11. The CDR3 loop reads CASTQETGLDSPLHF. The CDR3 DNA follows: TGCGCCAGCACCCAGGAGACAGGGTTGGATTCACCCCTCCACTTT.

V usage is TRBV6-1 and J usage is TRBJ2-7, with TRBD1 matching 7 bases. Germline CDR1 MNHNS, CDR2 SASEGT. This CDR3 is built from 13 residues. The trim removed 7 bases at V and 2 bases at J, leaving 5 bases unmatched. In nucleotides, the CDR3 is TGTGCCAGCACCGGGACAGCAGCCTACGAGCAGTACTTC. Residues: CASTGTAAYEQYF.

This chain links TRBV7-9 with TRBJ1-4, with D unresolved. In germline, CDR1 is SEHNR, CDR2 FQNEAQ (reference sequence). This CDR3 comprises 17 residues. V was shortened by 1 base and J by 4 bases, with 16 bases between the two germline ends. Here the CDR3 DNA reads TGTGCCAGCAGCTTAGTTCGGATCGGGCTTGGTAATGAAAAACTGTTTTTT. This encodes CASSLVRIGLGNEKLFF.

This clonotype showed up just a few times. The CDR3 region has the DNA TGTGCCAGCAGCTTAATTGCAGGGACTGGAAACACCATATATTTT. Translating it yields CASSLIAGTGNTIYF. The chain couples TRBV7-2 to TRBJ1-3, with D possibly TRBD1 on 5 matching bases. The V end was cut by 2 bases, the J end by 2 bases, with 10 bases between. The V gene's germline CDR1 is SGHTA and CDR2 FQGNSA. The CDR3 consists of 15 residues.

In DNA form, the CDR3 reads TGTGCCAGCAGCTTAGTCGGGCAGGGGAATGAGCAGTTCTTC. Protein sequence: CASSLVGQGNEQFF. The chain employs TRBV7-2 and TRBJ2-1; D perhaps matches TRBD1 (6 bases). The CDR3 contains 14 residues. V was cut by 1 base and J by 7 bases, with 11 bases left in between. Germline CDR1 and CDR2: SGHTA and FQGNSA.

J is TRBJ2-2 and V is TRBV19; 7 bases are shared with TRBD1. The CDR3 loop spans 16 amino acids. Trimming took 4 bases from V and 7 from J; bases not matched to a gene: 12. CDR1 is LNHDA, CDR2 SQIVND, per germline (reference sequence). Written as DNA, the CDR3 is TGTGCCAGTAGTACCCGGGACAGATTTTCGGGCGGGGAGCTGTTTTTT. Its translation: CASSTRDRFSGGELFF.

This clonotype has just a few counts. V gene TRBV7-2 combines with J gene TRBJ2-2; 7 bases map to TRBD1. Per the germline V gene, CDR1 is SGHTA and CDR2 is FQGNSA. Losses at the gene ends were 5 bases for V and 6 bases for J; bases not matched to a gene: 9. The CDR3 loop spans 15 amino acids. DNA of the CDR3: TGTGCCAGCAGCCTGACAGGGTTGATCGCCGGGGAGCTGTTTTTT. Translating gives CASSLTGLIAGELFF.

About this clonotype itself: A much more abundant neighbour one base away suggests this may be a read error. This chain links TRBV7-9 with TRBJ1-3; 7 bases are a match to TRBD1. CDR3 length equals 15 residues. Germline-derived CDR1 and CDR2 are SEHNR and FQNEAQ (reference sequence). The CDR3 region is CASSRDRVGGNTIHF. Written as DNA, the CDR3 is TGTGCCAGCAGCCGAGACAGGGTGGGAGGAAACACCATACATTTT.

The chain couples TRBV18 to TRBJ2-5; D is unclear. Trimming stripped 3 bases from V and 0 bases from J, with 11 bases between. CDR3 length equals 15 residues. Germline V CDR1 and CDR2: KGHSH, LQKENI. DNA for the CDR3: TGTGCCAGCTCACCCACAGCAACATACCAAGAGACCCAGTACTTC. It encodes CASSPTATYQETQYF. Full variable domain (outside the CDR3, taken from reference TRBV18 and TRBJ2-5): NAGVMQNPRHLVRRRGQEARLRCSPMKGHSHVYWYRQLPEEGLKFMVYLQKENIIDESGMPKERFSAEFPKEGPSILRIQQVVRGDSAAYFCASSPTATYQETQYFGPGTRLLVL.

This clonotype was seen at least ten times. This chain connects TRBV6-2 or TRBV6-3 to TRBJ2-3; a weak D match, TRBD2 (6 bases). Germline assignment: CDR1 MNHEY and CDR2 SVGEGT. The CDR3 has 14 amino acids. The V gene lost 5 bases and the J gene lost 5 bases, with 14 bases spanning the gap. The CDR3 DNA follows: TGTGCCAGCAGTGCCATCGGGAGCGGAGATACGCAGTATTTT. Its translation: CASSAIGSGDTQYF.

The rearrangement uses TRBV3-1 and TRBJ1-1; D is perhaps TRBD1 (5 bases). V was pared by 4 bases and J by 3 bases, with 15 bases between. From germline, CDR1 is LGHDT and CDR2 YNNKEL (reference sequence). The CDR3 totals 15 residues. This CDR3 reads CASSPDWGGYTEAFF. The CDR3 region has the DNA TGTGCCAGCAGCCCCGATTGGGGCGGATACACTGAAGCTTTCTTT.

This clonotype turned up a few times. The chain joins TRBV18 to TRBJ2-5; 8 nucleotides line up with TRBD2. The V and J ends lost 0 bases and 5 bases, in that order; junction bases with no gene match: 2. This CDR3 is built from 14 residues. The germline V gene has CDR1 KGHSH and CDR2 LQKENI. The CDR3, as DNA: TGTGCCAGCTCACCACCTCCGGGAGGGGAGACCCAGTACTTC. Translated, it gives CASSPPPGGETQYF.

This chain links TRBV10-3 with TRBJ2-7; 8 positions agree with TRBD1. There are 13 residues in the CDR3. J was trimmed by 7 bases and V by 10 bases; bases with no gene match: 12. Germline CDR1 and CDR2: ENHRY and SYGVKD. The DNA for the CDR3 is TGTGCCACAACCGGGACAGGAGGGAAGGAGCAGTACTTC. Translated: CATTGTGGKEQYF.

This clonotype has only a few counts. The chain couples TRBV7-6 to TRBJ2-7, with D perhaps assigned TRBD1 or TRBD2 (5 bases each). Germline V gives CDR1 SGHVS, CDR2 FNYEAQ. Trimming took 2 bases from V and 3 from J, leaving 11 bases between them. This CDR3 region has 14 residues. The CDR3 DNA reads TGTGCCAGCAGCTTATCGGGGCGGTACTACGAGCAGTACTTC. Residues: CASSLSGRYYEQYF.

This rearrangement joins TRBV20-1 to TRBJ2-3; D is unresolved. The V end was cut by 4 bases, the J end by 1 base, with 9 bases between. Germline values: CDR1 DFQATT, CDR2 SNEGSKA (reference sequence). This CDR3 region has 13 residues. Here the CDR3 reads CSAKRTGTDTQYF. The DNA of the CDR3 is TGCAGTGCTAAGAGGACGGGCACAGATACGCAGTATTTT.

V and J are TRBV12-3 or TRBV12-4 and TRBJ1-3; D is unresolved. The CDR3 consists of 14 residues. Trimming removed 7 bases at V and 4 bases at J, with 14 bases between. This chain's CDR3 is CASTTKGGGNTIYF. CDR3 in DNA: TGTGCCAGCACGACCAAGGGAGGAGGAAACACCATATATTTT.